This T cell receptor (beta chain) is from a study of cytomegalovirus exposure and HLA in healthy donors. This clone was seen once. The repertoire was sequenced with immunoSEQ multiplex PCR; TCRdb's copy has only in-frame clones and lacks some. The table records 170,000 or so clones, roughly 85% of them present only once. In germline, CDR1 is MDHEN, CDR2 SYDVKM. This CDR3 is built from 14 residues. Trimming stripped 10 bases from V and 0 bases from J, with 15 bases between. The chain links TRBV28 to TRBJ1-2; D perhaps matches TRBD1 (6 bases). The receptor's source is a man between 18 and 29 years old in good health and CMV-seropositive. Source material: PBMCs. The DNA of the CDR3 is TGTGCCACCTCCCTGACAGGATCTAACTATGGCTACACCTTC. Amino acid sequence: CATSLTGSNYGYTF.